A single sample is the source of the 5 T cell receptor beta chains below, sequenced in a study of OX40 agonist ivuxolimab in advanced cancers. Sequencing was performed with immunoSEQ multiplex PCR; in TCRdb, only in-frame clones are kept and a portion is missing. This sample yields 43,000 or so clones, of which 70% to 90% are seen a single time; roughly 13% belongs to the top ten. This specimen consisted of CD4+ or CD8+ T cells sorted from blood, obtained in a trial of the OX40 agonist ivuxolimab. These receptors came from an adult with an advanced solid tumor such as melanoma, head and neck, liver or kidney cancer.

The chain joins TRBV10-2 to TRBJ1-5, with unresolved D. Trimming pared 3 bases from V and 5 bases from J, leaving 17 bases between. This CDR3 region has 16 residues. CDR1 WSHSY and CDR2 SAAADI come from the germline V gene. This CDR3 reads CASSDSSTGTYQPQHF. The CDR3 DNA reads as TGCGCCAGCAGTGACTCCTCAACGGGAACTTATCAGCCCCAGCATTTT.

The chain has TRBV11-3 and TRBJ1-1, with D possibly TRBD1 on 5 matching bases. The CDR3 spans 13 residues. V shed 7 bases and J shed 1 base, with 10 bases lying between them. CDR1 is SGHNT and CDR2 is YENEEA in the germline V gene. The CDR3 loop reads CASKDSPNTEAFF. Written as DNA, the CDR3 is TGTGCCAGCAAAGACAGCCCGAACACTGAAGCTTTCTTT.

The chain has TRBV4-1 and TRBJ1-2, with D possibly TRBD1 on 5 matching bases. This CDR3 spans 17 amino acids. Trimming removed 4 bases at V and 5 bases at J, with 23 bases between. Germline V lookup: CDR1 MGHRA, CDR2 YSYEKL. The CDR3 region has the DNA TGCGCCAGCAGCCCCCTAGACAGTTCGCGGGTCGTTTATGGCTACACCTTC. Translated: CASSPLDSSRVVYGYTF.

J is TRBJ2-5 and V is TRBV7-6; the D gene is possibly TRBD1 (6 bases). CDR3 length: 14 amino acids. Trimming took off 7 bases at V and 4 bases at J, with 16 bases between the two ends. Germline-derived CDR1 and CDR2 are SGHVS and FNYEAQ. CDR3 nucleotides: TGTGCCAGCAACAGTAGGGCAGGGGCAGAGACCCAGTACTTC. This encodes CASNSRAGAETQYF.

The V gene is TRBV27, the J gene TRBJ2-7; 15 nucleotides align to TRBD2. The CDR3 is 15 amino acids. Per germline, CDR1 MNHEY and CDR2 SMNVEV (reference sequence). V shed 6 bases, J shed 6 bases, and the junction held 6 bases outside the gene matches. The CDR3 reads CASRGGLAGGREQYF. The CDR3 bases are TGTGCCAGCAGGGGAGGACTAGCGGGAGGGCGCGAGCAGTACTTC.